What follows describes a single T cell receptor (beta chain). The target antigen is unknown. The repertoire was sequenced with immunoSEQ multiplex PCR; TCRdb's copy has only in-frame clones and lacks some. This sample yields 10,000 to 13,000 clones, of which more than 60% are seen a single time; nearly 9.5% belongs to the top ten. This specimen comes from a study of CD4+ T cells in melanoma. Study-wide findings and caveats: A reported correlation linked neoantigen-specific CD4+ T cells to CD8+, macrophage and B cell function. Diverse differentiation states were reported for melanoma neoantigen-specific CD4+ T cells.

CDR3 length: 13 amino acids. V lost 7 bases to trimming and J lost 1 base, with 7 bases between them. Germline V gives CDR1 SNHLY, CDR2 FYNNEI. The specimen sequenced was cells from a culture (not recorded whether cultured in vitro). The receptor was derived from a human donor with melanoma. The V gene is TRBV2, the J gene TRBJ2-2; D not resolved. The CDR3 here is CASKSQNTGELFF. CDR3 in DNA: TGTGCCAGCAAGTCCCAGAACACCGGGGAGCTGTTTTTT.